This T cell receptor beta chain was obtained from a study of shared clonotypes between healthy human individuals. About the study: Donors consisted of a couple of women and three men between 18 and 49. The study's findings and limits: Genetic and exposure-history diversity was limited by the few donors. Although depth was large, rarefaction showed that sequencing of the sorted subsets was incomplete.

The study ran the assay at deep level. The data were produced by immunoSEQ multiplex PCR, yet TCRdb's version contains in-frame clones alone and is incomplete. The sample contains under 600,000 clones, about 98% of which appear only once. Concerning this clone itself: Its antigen is not identified.

CD8 cells regarded as naive lacked CD45RO, were positively chosen for CCR7, and omitted terminally differentiated effector memory CD45RA+ cells. CDR3 length: 12 residues. V shed 4 bases and J shed 7 bases, with 9 bases lying between them. From germline, CDR1 is SGHDT and CDR2 YYEEEE. The receptor comes from a man younger than 45 in good health. The V gene is TRBV5-6, the J gene TRBJ1-5; tentatively, D is TRBD1 (6 bases). Specimen: naive CD8+ T cells sorted from blood. Here the CDR3 DNA reads TGTGCCAGCAGCAGGGGGGGCCAGCCCCAGCATTTT. This sequence encodes CASSRGGQPQHF.